This is a list of T cell receptor beta chains from one sample in a study of tumor-infiltrating lymphocytes in primary liver carcinoma. TCRdb reprocessed the multiplex PCR reads via MiXCR and lists one record per CDR3 protein. Among more than 70,000 distinct CDR3 sequences listed, more than 65% were seen once. Sequenced sample: liver tumor tissue from sampling region 1. The receptors originated from a man aged 35 to 55 with primary liver carcinoma and hepatitis B virus infection. Both conserved end residues are part of each CDR3. Each record gives: D gene, V gene, clone size, J gene, CDR3 protein, CDR3 DNA. D genes are given only for firm matches. Expanded clones are given a class, and other clones once, few, many or no size at all.

>-|TRBV11-2|-|TRBJ2-1
CASSVTGLYNEQFF
TGTGCCAGCAGTGTAACAGGGCTTTACAATGAGCAGTTCTTC
>TRBD2|TRBV24-1|many|TRBJ2-5
CATERAGEETQYF
TGTGCCACCGAACGTGCGGGAGAAGAGACCCAGTACTTC
>-|TRBV2|-|TRBJ2-4
CASNERERSGNIQYF
TGTGCCAGCAACGAAAGGGAGAGGAGTGGAAACATTCAGTACTTC
>-|TRBV2|-|TRBJ2-5
CGSSELLETQYF
TGTGGCAGCAGTGAACTCCTAGAGACCCAGTACTTC
>-|TRBV19|-|TRBJ2-7
CASSPSFSGSYEQYF
TGTGCCAGTTCTCCTTCTTTTTCAGGATCCTACGAGCAGTACTTC
>-|TRBV7-2|-|TRBJ2-7
CTSSFTGNEQYF
TGTACCAGCAGCTTCACAGGGAACGAGCAGTACTTC
>-|TRBV29-1|many|TRBJ2-1
CSVEDQGSEQFF
TGCAGCGTTGAAGATCAGGGGAGTGAGCAGTTCTTC
>-|TRBV6-5|-|TRBJ2-2
CASGYAVGGTGEFFF
TGTGCCAGCGGTTACGCAGTGGGCGGCACCGGGGAGTTCTTTTTT
>-|TRBV12-3/TRBV12-4|once|TRBJ2-1
CASSWRAANERFF
TGTGCCAGTAGCTGGAGAGCGGCCAATGAGCGGTTCTTC
>-|TRBV6-1|-|TRBJ2-7
CASYSGTLSHEQYF
TGTGCCAGCTACAGCGGGACATTATCCCACGAGCAGTACTTC
>-|TRBV6-6|once|TRBJ2-3
CTSSLGGFGIDTQYF
TGTACCAGCAGTTTGGGGGGATTTGGCATAGATACGCAGTATTTT
>TRBD1|TRBV6-5|-|TRBJ2-6
CASSPWTGMKAGANLLTF
TGTGCCAGCAGTCCATGGACAGGGATGAAAGCTGGGGCCAACCTCCTGACTTTC
>-|TRBV6-1|-|TRBJ2-3
CSSSERHTQYF
TGCTCCAGCAGTGAACGACATACGCAGTATTTT
>-|TRBV4-1|-|TRBJ2-1
CVSSQELQGLGEQFF
TGCGTCAGCAGCCAAGAACTACAGGGTTTAGGGGAGCAGTTCTTC
>-|TRBV6-5|-|TRBJ1-2
CDSSKDKRYDYTF
TGTGACAGCAGTAAAGACAAGCGTTATGACTACACCTTC
>-|TRBV2|-|TRBJ1-5
CTSSPQGSQPQHF
TGTACCAGCAGTCCACAGGGCAGTCAGCCCCAGCATTTT
>TRBD1|TRBV4-1|-|TRBJ1-1
CDSSKLRGGDTEAFF
TGCGACAGCAGCAAACTCAGGGGGGGTGACACTGAAGCTTTCTTT
>-|TRBV28|-|TRBJ2-3
CANGGARDGGTDTQYF
TGTGCCAACGGTGGGGCTAGGGACGGGGGCACAGATACGCAGTATTTT
>TRBD2|TRBV4-1|many|TRBJ2-2
CASSQSSGNTGELFF
TGCGCCAGCAGCCAATCTAGCGGGAACACCGGGGAGCTGTTTTTT
>-|TRBV12-5|-|TRBJ2-5
CAGGLARETQYF
TGTGCTGGTGGTTTGGCCCGGGAGACCCAGTACTTC
>-|TRBV19|-|TRBJ1-5
CASSPQGNQPQHF
TGTGCCAGTAGTCCTCAGGGGAATCAGCCCCAGCATTTT
>TRBD1|TRBV29-1|-|TRBJ1-1
CSVMTGEALF
TGCAGCGTTATGACAGGGGAAGCTCTCTTT
>TRBD1|TRBV5-1|many|TRBJ1-1
CASSAYRGESTEAFF
TGCGCCAGCAGCGCCTACAGGGGGGAGAGCACTGAAGCTTTCTTT
>TRBD2|TRBV11-2|-|TRBJ2-7
CANSLSVGLAGGSYEQYF
TGTGCCAACAGCTTATCCGTTGGACTAGCGGGAGGGAGCTACGAGCAGTACTTC
>-|TRBV29-1|-|TRBJ2-1
CSPRLDNGKFF
TGCAGCCCCCGGCTAGACAATGGGAAGTTCTTC
>-|TRBV5-6|-|TRBJ2-1
CAGSLEGASSYNEQLF
TGTGCAGGCAGCTTGGAGGGGGCAAGCTCCTACAATGAGCAGTTATTC
>TRBD1|TRBV6-5|few|TRBJ2-1
CASSSLTPGQGYNEQFF
TGTGCCAGCAGTTCCCTTACCCCAGGACAGGGTTACAATGAGCAGTTCTTC
>TRBD1|TRBV19|-|TRBJ1-1
CACSFPGGGNTEAFF
TGTGCCTGTAGTTTTCCAGGGGGCGGAAACACTGAAGCTTTCTTT
>-|TRBV11-2|-|TRBJ2-1
CASNLGTYNAQFF
TGTGCCAGCAACTTAGGAACGTACAATGCGCAGTTCTTC
>-|TRBV28|-|TRBJ2-3
CACSGRRDQPQYF
TGTGCCTGCAGTGGTCGGCGAGATCAGCCCCAGTATTTT
>TRBD2|TRBV12-3/TRBV12-4|-|TRBJ2-7
CASSLSGSSYGQYF
TGTGCCAGCAGTCTTAGCGGGAGCTCCTACGGGCAGTACTTC
>TRBD1|TRBV11-2|-|TRBJ2-7
CASSSGQGSHEQYF
TGTGCTAGCAGCTCAGGACAGGGCAGCCACGAGCAGTACTTC
>-|TRBV7-8|-|TRBJ1-5
CASSLAPPRVGQPQHF
TGTGCCAGTAGCTTAGCCCCTCCAAGGGTCGGTCAGCCCCAGCATTTT
>TRBD2|TRBV29-1|-|TRBJ2-7
CSVLASGPPYEQYF
TGCAGTGTCCTGGCTAGCGGACCTCCCTACGAGCAGTACTTC
>-|TRBV6-1|many|TRBJ1-2
CASMATVYGYTF
TGTGCCAGCATGGCGACAGTCTATGGCTACACCTTC
>TRBD2|TRBV6-5|-|TRBJ2-7
CANSYGGPGLAITYEQYF
TGTGCCAACAGTTACGGTGGTCCTGGACTAGCGATTACCTACGAGCAGTACTTC